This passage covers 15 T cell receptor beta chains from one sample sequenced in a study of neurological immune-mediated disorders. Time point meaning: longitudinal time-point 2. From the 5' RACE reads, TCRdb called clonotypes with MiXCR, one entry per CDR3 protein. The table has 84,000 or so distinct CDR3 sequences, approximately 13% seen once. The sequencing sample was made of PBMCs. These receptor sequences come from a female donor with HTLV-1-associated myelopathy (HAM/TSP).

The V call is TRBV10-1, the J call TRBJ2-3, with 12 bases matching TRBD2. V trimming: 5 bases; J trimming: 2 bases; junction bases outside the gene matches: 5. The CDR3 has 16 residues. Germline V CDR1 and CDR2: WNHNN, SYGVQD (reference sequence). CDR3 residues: CASSSGLAGYTDTQYF. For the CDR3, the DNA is TGCGCCAGCAGTTCGGGACTAGCGGGTTACACAGATACGCAGTATTTT.

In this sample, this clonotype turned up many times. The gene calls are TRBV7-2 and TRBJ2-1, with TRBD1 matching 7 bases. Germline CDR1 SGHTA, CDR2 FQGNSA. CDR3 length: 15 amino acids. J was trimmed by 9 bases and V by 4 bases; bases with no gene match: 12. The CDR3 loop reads CASSSNRGDWAEQFF. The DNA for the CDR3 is TGTGCCAGCAGCTCAAACAGGGGAGATTGGGCTGAGCAGTTCTTC.

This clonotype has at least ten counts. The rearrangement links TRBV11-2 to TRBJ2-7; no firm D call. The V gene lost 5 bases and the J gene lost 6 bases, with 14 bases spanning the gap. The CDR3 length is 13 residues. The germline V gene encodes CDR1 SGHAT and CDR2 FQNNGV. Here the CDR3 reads CASSALLITEQYF. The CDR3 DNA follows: TGTGCCAGCAGCGCCCTCCTGATAACCGAGCAGTACTTC.

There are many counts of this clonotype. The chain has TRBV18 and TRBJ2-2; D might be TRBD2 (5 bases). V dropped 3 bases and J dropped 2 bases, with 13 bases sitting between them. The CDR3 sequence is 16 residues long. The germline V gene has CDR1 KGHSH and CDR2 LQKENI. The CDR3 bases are TGTGCCAGCTCACCTACTCCGGGGTTCAACACCGGGGAGCTGTTTTTT. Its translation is CASSPTPGFNTGELFF.

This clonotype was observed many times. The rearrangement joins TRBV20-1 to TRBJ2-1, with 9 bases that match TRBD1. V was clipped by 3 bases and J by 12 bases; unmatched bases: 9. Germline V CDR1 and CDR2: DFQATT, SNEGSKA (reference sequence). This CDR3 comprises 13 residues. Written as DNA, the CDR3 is TGCAGTGCTAGGCGGGACAGGGTTAACAGGCAGTTCTTC. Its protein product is CSARRDRVNRQFF.

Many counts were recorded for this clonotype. The CDR3 spells CASRQTSGGAEKEQFF. CDR3 sequence (DNA): TGTGCCAGCAGGCAAACTAGCGGGGGGGCCGAAAAAGAGCAGTTCTTC. The V call is TRBV12-3 or TRBV12-4, the J call TRBJ2-1; 13 bases line up with TRBD2. J lost 10 bases, V lost 6 bases, and 12 bases had no gene match. This CDR3 contains 16 residues.

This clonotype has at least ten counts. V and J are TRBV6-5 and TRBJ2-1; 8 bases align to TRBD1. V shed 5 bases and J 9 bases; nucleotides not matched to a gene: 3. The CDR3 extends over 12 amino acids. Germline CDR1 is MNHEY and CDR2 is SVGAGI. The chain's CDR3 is CASSRQGTEQFF. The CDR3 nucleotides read TGTGCCAGCAGTAGACAGGGGACTGAGCAGTTCTTC.

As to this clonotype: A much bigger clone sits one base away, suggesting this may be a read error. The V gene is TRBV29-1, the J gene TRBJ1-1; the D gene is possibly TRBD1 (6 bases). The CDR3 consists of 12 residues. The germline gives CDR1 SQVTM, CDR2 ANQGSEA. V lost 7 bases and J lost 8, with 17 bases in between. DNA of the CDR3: TGCAGCGCTTTGGGGGGCGGGGAAGAAGCTTTCTTT. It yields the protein CSALGGGEEAFF.

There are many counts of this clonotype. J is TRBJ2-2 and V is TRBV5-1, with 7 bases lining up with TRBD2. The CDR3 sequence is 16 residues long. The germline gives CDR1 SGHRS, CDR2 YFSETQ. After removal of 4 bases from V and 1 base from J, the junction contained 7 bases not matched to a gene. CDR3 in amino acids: CASSLGGILNTGELFF. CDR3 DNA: TGCGCCAGCAGCCTGGGGGGGATATTGAACACCGGGGAGCTGTTTTTT.

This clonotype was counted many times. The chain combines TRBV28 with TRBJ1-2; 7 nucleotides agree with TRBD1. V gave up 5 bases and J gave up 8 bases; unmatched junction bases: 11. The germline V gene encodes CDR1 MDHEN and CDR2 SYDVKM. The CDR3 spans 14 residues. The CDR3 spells CASSGKRGLGGYTF. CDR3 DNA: TGTGCCAGCAGTGGGAAGAGGGGGCTAGGCGGCTACACCTTC.

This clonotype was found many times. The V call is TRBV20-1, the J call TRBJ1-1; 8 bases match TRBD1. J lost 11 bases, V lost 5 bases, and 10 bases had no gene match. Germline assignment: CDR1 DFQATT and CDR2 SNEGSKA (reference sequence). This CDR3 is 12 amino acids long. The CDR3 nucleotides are TGCAGTGCTTCTGTGAGGAGACAGGGGGCTTTCTTT. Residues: CSASVRRQGAFF.

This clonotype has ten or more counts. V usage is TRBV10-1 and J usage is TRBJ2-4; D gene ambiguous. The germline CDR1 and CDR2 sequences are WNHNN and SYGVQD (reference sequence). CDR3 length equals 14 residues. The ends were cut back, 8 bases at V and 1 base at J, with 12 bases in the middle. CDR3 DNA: TGCGCCAGCCCGGTTGTGGGGGCCAAAAACATTCAGTACTTC. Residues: CASPVVGAKNIQYF.

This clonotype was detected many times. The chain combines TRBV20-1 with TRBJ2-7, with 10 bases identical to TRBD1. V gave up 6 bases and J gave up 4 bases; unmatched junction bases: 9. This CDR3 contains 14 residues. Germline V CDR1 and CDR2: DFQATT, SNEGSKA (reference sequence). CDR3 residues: CSAGPGQGKYEQYF. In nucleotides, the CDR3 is TGCAGTGCGGGGCCGGGACAGGGGAAGTACGAGCAGTACTTC.

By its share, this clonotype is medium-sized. As DNA, the CDR3 is TGCAGCGTTGGAACAGGGTTTCTGGGGTTCAATGAGCAGTTCTTC. It codes for CSVGTGFLGFNEQFF. The genes are TRBV29-1 and TRBJ2-1, with D maybe TRBD1 (6 bases). The V end lost 4 bases, the J end lost 6 bases, and 19 bases lay between the germline ends. This CDR3 region has 15 residues. In germline, CDR1 is SQVTM, CDR2 ANQGSEA.

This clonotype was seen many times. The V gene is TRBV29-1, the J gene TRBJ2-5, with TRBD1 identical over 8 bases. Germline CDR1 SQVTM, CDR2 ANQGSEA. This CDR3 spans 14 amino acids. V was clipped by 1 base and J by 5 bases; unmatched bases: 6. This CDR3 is CSVEGDRNAETQYF. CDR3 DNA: TGCAGCGTTGAAGGGGACAGGAATGCGGAGACCCAGTACTTC.